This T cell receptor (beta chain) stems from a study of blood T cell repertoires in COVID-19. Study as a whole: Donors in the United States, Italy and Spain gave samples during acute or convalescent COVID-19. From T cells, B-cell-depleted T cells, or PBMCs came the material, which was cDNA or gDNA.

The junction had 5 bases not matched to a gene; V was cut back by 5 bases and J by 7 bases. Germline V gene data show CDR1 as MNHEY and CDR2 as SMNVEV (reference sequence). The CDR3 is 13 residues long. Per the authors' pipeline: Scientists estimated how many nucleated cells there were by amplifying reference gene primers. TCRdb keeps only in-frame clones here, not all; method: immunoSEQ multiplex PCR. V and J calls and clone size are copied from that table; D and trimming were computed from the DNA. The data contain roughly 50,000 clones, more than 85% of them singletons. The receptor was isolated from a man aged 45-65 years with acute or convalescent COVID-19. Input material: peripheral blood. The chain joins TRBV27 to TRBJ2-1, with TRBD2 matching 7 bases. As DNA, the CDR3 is TGTGCCAGCAGTAAACTAGCGAGGAATGAGCAGTTCTTC. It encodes CASSKLARNEQFF.